The entry below describes one TCR beta chain. This entry comes from a study of beta chain features in type 1 diabetes. Overall study context: Over all samples combined, 107,917,701 sorted cells were examined.

V dropped 3 bases and J dropped 4; count of bases not matched to a gene: 2. Germline loops: CDR1 LNHDA, CDR2 SQIVND (reference sequence). The CDR3 is made up of 16 amino acids. Since all of the isolated RNA was reverse transcribed, expressed TCRB transcripts were what got sequenced. Using immunoSEQ multiplex PCR, the repertoire was profiled, and TCRdb retains in-frame clones only, with some absent. Among approximately 300,000 clones, about 10% were seen once, and the ten largest hold just over 0.015%. This rearrangement joins TRBV19 to TRBJ2-1, with TRBD2 matching over 14 bases. Sequences were obtained from naive CD4+ T cells from blood. This TCR was recovered from a woman under 40 in good health. The CDR3 spells CASSIRLAGGYNEQFF. Written as DNA, the CDR3 is TGTGCCAGTAGTATTCGACTAGCGGGAGGGTACAATGAGCAGTTCTTC.